The rows below give T cell receptor beta chains drawn from one sample of a study of CD4 T cells in relation to SARS-CoV-2 and coronaviruses. The antigens for these receptors are not known. The assay was immunoSEQ multiplex PCR, and TCRdb's table has in-frame clones only and misses some. The table includes about 26,000 clones, roughly 82% detected once. The sequencing input was CD4+ T cells from PBMCs, cultured in vitro. All receptors come from a human donor in good health. CDR3s include the opening cysteine and the closing phenylalanine or tryptophan. The D gene is left open where the match is weak. Where a row states a size, it is once, few, many or the class of an expanded clone; other rows omit it.

d_call | clone_size | j_call | v_call | cdr3_nt | cdr3_aa
TRBD1 | - | TRBJ1-6 | TRBV2 | TGTGCCAGCAGTGCCAGGGGGGGGTATAATTCACCCCTCCACTTT | CASSARGGYNSPLHF
TRBD1 | - | TRBJ2-1 | TRBV4-1 | TGCGCCAGCAGCCCTACAGGGGGTAAGCAGTTCTTC | CASSPTGGKQFF
- | - | TRBJ2-3 | TRBV24-1 | TGTGCCACCAGTGATTCTTCCGCAGATACGCAGTATTTT | CATSDSSADTQYF
TRBD1 | - | TRBJ2-4 | TRBV18 | TGTGCCAGCTCTCGGGACAGCGGCCTATTCGCCAAAAACATTCAGTACTTC | CASSRDSGLFAKNIQYF
- | - | TRBJ2-3 | TRBV7-2 | TGTGCCAGCAGCCGGGACTTAGGCACAGATACGCAGTATTTT | CASSRDLGTDTQYF
TRBD2 | once | TRBJ2-5 | TRBV4-1 | TGCGCCAGCAGCCGGGGGGGGCTAGCGGGGTTCCAAGAGACCCAGTACTTC | CASSRGGLAGFQETQYF
- | once | TRBJ2-7 | TRBV18 | TGTGCCAGCTCATCAACTTCGGGAAGTTACGAGCAGTACTTC | CASSSTSGSYEQYF
- | - | TRBJ1-2 | TRBV7-6 | TGTGCCAGCAGCTTATGGGGCCAGGTGGACTATGGCTACACCTTC | CASSLWGQVDYGYTF
- | - | TRBJ2-2 | TRBV29-1 | TGCAGCGTTGCCGAGGGGACTCCCGGGGGCACCGGGGAGCTGTTTTTT | CSVAEGTPGGTGELFF
- | - | TRBJ2-2 | TRBV6-5 | TGTGCCAGCAGTTACCTCGGGGAGCTGTTTTTT | CASSYLGELFF
- | once | TRBJ1-1 | TRBV19 | TGTGCCAGTAGGGGTGATATCACTGAAGCTTTCTTT | CASRGDITEAFF
- | - | TRBJ2-3 | TRBV19 | TGTGCCAGTAGTAGGGCATGGGGAGATACGCAGTATTTT | CASSRAWGDTQYF
- | - | TRBJ1-2 | TRBV28 | TGTGCCAGCAGTTTGGGGGATGGCTACACCTTC | CASSLGDGYTF
TRBD2 | - | TRBJ2-3 | TRBV6-1 | TGTGCCAGCAGTCCCTCGGGACTAGCGGGACCCTTT | CASSPSGLAGPF
- | few | TRBJ2-7 | TRBV3-1/TRBV3-2 | TGTGCCAGCAGCGCGAGGGACGGGTACTCCTACGAGCAGTACTTC | CASSARDGYSYEQYF
- | once | TRBJ2-5 | TRBV27 | TGTGCCAGCAGTATCGGTTCTCTCTGGGAGACCCAGTACTTC | CASSIGSLWETQYF
- | - | TRBJ1-2 | TRBV9 | TGTGCCAGCAGCCCCCGTGGGGGTAGTGGCTACACCTTC | CASSPRGGSGYTF